This T cell receptor beta chain was sequenced in a study of shared clonotypes between healthy human individuals. Across the whole study: The study used three CD4 naive, three CD4 memory, two CD8 naive and one CD8 memory plate per donor.

This clone was recorded once. Its target is not known. V was shortened by 5 bases and J by 2 bases, with 13 bases between the two germline ends. CDR1 is MDHEN and CDR2 is SYDVKM in the germline V gene. The CDR3 length is 15 residues. The study separated CD4+ cells into CD45RA+ naive and CD45RA-negative memory subsets. The data were produced by immunoSEQ multiplex PCR, yet TCRdb's version contains in-frame clones alone and is incomplete. The data hold around 2.5 million clones, with 80% to 95% observed a single time. Points from the study as a whole: Naive subsets, compared against memory subsets, generally had larger estimated richness values. In contrast to clonotypes shared by all four donors, non-shared clonotypes had lower generation probabilities.

This rearrangement joins TRBV28 to TRBJ1-5, with no clear D. Sequencing was performed on naive CD4+ T cells from PBMCs. As for subset: CD45RA+ positively selected. This clonotype was obtained from a man between 18 and 35 years old in good health. Some clones in this sample may be carry-over from other donors' samples. CDR3 sequence (DNA): TGTGCCAGCAGTGCCCACAGTGTGGGCAATCAGCCCCAGCATTTT. It specifies CASSAHSVGNQPQHF.